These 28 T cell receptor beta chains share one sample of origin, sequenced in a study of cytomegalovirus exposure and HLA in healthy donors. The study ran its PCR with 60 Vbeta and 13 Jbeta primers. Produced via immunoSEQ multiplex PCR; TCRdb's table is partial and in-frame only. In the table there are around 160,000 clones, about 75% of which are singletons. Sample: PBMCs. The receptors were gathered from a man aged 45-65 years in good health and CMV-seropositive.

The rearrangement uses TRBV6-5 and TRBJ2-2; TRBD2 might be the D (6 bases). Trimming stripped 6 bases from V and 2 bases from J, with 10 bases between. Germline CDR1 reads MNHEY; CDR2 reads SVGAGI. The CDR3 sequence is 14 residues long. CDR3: CASRAGLNTGELFF. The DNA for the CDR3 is TGTGCCAGCAGAGCGGGCCTTAACACCGGGGAGCTGTTTTTT.

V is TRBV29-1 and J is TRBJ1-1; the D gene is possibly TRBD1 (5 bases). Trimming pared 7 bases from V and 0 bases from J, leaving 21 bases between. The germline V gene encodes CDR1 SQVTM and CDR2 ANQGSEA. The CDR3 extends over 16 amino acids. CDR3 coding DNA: TGCAGCGCTGGGCCGCGCCAGGGTCCTATGAACACTGAAGCTTTCTTT. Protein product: CSAGPRQGPMNTEAFF.

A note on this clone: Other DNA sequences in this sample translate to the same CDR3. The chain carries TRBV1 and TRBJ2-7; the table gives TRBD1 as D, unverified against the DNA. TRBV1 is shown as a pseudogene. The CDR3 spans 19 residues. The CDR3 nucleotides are TGCACCAGCAGCCAAGATAGCTGTGGACCGGGACAAGAGACCTACGAGCAGTACTTC. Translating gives CTSSQDSCGPGQETYEQYF.

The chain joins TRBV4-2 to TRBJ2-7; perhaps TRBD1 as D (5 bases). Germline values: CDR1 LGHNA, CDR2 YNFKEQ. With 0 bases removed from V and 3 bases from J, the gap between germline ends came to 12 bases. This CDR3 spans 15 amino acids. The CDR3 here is CASSQEQSGLYEQYF. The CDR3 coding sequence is TGTGCCAGCAGCCAAGAACAATCAGGGCTCTACGAGCAGTACTTC.

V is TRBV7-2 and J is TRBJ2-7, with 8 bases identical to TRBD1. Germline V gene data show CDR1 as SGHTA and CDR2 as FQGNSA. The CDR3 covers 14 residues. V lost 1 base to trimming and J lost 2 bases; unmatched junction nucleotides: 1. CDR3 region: CASSLGTGTYEQYV. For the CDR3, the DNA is TGTGCCAGCAGCTTAGGGACAGGGACCTACGAGCAGTACGTC.

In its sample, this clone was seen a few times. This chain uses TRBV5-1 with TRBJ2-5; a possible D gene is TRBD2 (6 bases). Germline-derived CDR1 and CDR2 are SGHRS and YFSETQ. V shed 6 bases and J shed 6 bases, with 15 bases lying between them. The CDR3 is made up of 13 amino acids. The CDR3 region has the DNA TGCGCCAGCACCCTTGGGGGGTACCAGACCCAGTACTTC. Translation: CASTLGGYQTQYF.

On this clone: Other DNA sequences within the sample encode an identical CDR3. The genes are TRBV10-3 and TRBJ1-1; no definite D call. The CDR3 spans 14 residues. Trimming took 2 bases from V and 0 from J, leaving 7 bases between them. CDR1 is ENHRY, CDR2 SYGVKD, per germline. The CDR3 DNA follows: TGTGCCATCAGTGAGACAGATATGAACACTGAAGCTTTCTTT. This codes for CAISETDMNTEAFF.

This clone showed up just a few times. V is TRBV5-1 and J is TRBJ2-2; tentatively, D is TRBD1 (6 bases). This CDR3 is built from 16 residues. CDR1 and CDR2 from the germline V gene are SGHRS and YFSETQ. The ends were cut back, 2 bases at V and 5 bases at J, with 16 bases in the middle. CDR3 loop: CASSFSGDVGTGELFF. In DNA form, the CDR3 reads TGCGCCAGCAGCTTTTCAGGGGACGTTGGGACCGGGGAGCTGTTTTTT.

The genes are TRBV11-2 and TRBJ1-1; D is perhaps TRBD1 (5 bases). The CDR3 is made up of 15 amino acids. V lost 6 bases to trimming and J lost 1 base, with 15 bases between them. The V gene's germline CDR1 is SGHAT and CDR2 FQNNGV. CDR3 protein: CASRPGRGQNTEAFF. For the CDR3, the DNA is TGTGCCAGCAGGCCTGGGAGGGGCCAGAACACTGAAGCTTTCTTT.

The CDR3 reads CASSVGASGSTNYGYTF. Here the CDR3 DNA reads TGTGCCAGCAGCGTAGGGGCGTCAGGCTCGACTAACTATGGCTACACCTTC. The chain combines TRBV9 with TRBJ1-2; D not resolved. The V gene lost 0 bases and the J gene lost 0 bases, with 15 bases spanning the gap. Germline values: CDR1 SGDLS, CDR2 YYNGEE. The CDR3 has 17 residues.

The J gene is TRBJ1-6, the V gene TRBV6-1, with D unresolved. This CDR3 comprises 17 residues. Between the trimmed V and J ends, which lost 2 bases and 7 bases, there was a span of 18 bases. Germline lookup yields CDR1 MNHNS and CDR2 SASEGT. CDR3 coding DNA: TGTGCCAGCAGTGAAACCCCCCAGACTCCGGGGAATTCACCCCTCCACTTT. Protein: CASSETPQTPGNSPLHF.

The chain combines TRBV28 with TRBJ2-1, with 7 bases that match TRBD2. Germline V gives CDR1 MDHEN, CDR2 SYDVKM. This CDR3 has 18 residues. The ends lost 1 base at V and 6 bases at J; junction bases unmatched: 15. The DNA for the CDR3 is TGTGCCAGCAGTTTATCCGGGGGAGGGAACTCGCGTCGCAATGAGCAGTTCTTC. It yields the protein CASSLSGGGNSRRNEQFF.

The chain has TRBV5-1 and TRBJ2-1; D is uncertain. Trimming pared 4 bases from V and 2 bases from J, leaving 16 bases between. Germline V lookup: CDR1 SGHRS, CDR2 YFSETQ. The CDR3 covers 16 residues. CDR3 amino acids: CASSPAWSRTYNEQFF. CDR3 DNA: TGCGCCAGCAGCCCCGCTTGGAGTAGGACCTACAATGAGCAGTTCTTC.

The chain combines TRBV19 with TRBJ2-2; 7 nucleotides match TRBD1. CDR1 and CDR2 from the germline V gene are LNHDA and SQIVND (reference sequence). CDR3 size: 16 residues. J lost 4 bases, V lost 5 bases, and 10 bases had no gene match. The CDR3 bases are TGTGCCAGTAGTTCTCCTACAGGGGCAGGCACCGGGGAGCTGTTTTTT. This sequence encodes CASSSPTGAGTGELFF. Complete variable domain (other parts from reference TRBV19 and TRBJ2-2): DGGITQSPKYLFRKEGQNVTLSCEQNLNHDAMYWYRQDPGQGLRLIYYSQIVNDFQKGDIAEGYSVSREKKESFPLTVTSAQKNPTAFYLCASSSPTGAGTGELFFGEGSRLTVL.

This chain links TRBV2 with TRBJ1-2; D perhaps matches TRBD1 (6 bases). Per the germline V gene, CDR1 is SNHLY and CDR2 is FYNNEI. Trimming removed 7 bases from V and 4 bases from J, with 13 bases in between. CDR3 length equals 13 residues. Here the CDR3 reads CASTGQTTYGYTF. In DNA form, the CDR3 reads TGTGCCAGCACCGGACAGACCACCTATGGCTACACCTTC.

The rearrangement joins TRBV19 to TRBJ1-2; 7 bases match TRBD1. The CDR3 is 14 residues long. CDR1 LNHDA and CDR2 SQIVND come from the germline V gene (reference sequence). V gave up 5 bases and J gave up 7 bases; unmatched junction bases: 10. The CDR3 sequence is CASSVRQGLGGYTF. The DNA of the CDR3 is TGTGCCAGTAGTGTACGACAGGGACTCGGTGGCTACACCTTC.

The DNA for the CDR3 is TGTGCCAGCAGCCGAGACCTAAACTATGGCTACACCTTC. This translates into CASSRDLNYGYTF. The chain joins TRBV4-2 to TRBJ1-2; unclear D gene. The germline V gene encodes CDR1 LGHNA and CDR2 YNFKEQ. This CDR3 region has 13 residues. V dropped 4 bases and J dropped 2 bases, with 8 bases sitting between them.

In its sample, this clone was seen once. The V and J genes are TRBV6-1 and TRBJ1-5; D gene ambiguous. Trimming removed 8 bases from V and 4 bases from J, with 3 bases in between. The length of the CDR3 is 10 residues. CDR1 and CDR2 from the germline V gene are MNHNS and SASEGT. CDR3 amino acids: CASLNQPQHF. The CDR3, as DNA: TGTGCCAGCTTAAATCAGCCCCAGCATTTT.

In DNA form, the CDR3 reads TGTGCCAGCAGCCAAGGACTCCCCCAGGAGCAGTTCTTC. Protein sequence: CASSQGLPQEQFF. The rearrangement joins TRBV14 to TRBJ2-1; D is unclear. The CDR3 sequence is 13 residues long. V lost 1 base and J lost 10, with 11 bases in between. Germline V gene data show CDR1 as SGHDN and CDR2 as FVKESK.

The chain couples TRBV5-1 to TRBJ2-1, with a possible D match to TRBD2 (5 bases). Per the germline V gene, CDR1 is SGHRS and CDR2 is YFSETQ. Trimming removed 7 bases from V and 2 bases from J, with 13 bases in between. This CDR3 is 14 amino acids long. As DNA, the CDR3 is TGCGCCAGCGGTCGGGAATTCGCCTACAATGAGCAGTTCTTC. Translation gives CASGREFAYNEQFF.

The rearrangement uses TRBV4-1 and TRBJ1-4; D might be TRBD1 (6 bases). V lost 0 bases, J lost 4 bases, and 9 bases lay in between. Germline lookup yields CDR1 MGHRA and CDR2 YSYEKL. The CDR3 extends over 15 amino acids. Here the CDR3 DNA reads TGCGCCAGCAGCCAAGATAGGGGGAGTAATGAAAAACTGTTTTTT. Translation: CASSQDRGSNEKLFF.

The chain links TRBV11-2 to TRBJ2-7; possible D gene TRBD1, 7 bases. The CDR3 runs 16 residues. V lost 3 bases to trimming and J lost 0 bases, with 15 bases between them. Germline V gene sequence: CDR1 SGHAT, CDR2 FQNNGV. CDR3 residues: CASSFYDQGGSYEQYV. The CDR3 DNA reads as TGTGCCAGCAGCTTTTACGACCAGGGGGGCTCCTACGAGCAGTACGTC.

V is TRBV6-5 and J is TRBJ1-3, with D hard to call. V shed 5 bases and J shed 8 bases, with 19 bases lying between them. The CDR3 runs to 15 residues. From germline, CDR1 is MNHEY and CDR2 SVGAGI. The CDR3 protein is CASSPPPGIIDTIYF. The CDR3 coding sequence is TGTGCCAGCAGTCCCCCCCCGGGGATCATAGACACCATATATTTT.

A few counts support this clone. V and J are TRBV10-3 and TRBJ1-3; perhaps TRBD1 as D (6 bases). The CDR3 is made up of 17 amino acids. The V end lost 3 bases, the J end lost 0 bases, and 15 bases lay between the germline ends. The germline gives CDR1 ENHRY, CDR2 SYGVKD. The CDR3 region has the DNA TGTGCCATCAGTGACCGGGACAACTCCCCCTCTGGAAACACCATATATTTT. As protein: CAISDRDNSPSGNTIYF.

This CDR3 reads CASSEFGGADTQYF. CDR3 coding DNA: TGTGCCAGCTCAGAGTTTGGAGGGGCAGATACGCAGTATTTT. The rearrangement uses TRBV18 and TRBJ2-3; tentative D call: TRBD2 (6 bases). Per germline, CDR1 KGHSH and CDR2 LQKENI. The CDR3 sequence is 14 residues long. Trimming removed 5 bases at V and 4 bases at J, with 13 bases between.

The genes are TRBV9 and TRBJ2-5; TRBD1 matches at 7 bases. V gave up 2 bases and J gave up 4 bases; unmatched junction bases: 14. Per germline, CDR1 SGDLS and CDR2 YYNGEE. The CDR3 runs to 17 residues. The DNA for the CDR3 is TGTGCCAGCAGCGTGCAATCGACAGGGTGGGCGAGAGAGACCCAGTACTTC. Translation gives CASSVQSTGWARETQYF.

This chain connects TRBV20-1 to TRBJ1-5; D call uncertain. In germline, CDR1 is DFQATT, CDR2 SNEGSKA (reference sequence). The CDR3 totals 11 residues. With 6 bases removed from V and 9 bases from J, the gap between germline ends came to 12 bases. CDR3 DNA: TGCAGTGCCGACGGCCCGGGGCCCCAGCATTTT. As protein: CSADGPGPQHF.

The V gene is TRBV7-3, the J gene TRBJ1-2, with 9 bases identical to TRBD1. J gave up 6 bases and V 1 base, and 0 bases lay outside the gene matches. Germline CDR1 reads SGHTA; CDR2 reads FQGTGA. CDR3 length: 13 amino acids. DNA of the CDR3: TGTGCCAGCAGCTTAAGACAGGGGGATGGCTACACCTTC. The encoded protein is CASSLRQGDGYTF.